A single T cell receptor beta chain is shown here with its context. Its antigen is not known. Assay: immunoSEQ multiplex PCR; the TCRdb copy retains only in-frame clones and omits some. The table has about 79,000 clones, approximately 84% seen once. The sample originates from a study of T cells in localized non-small cell lung cancer. This CDR3 is built from 13 residues. With 4 bases clipped from V and 8 bases from J, the junction kept 5 bases outside the gene matches. In germline, CDR1 is SGHVS, CDR2 FQNEAQ. Study-wide points: Uninvolved neighboring lung showed the greatest T cell clonality, exceeding tumor. When the top 100 tumor clones were examined, a median about 60 of them also appeared in the adjacent lung, which was paired and uninvolved. Density of T cells in blood, when higher, went with longer overall survival.

The sequencing used peripheral blood, collected before any cancer treatment. The rearrangement uses TRBV7-8 and TRBJ1-2, with 9 bases identical to TRBD1. This TCR derives from a female donor over 55 with stage I lung adenocarcinoma. Here the CDR3 reads CASSWGQGFGYTF. The CDR3 region has the DNA TGTGCCAGCAGCTGGGGACAGGGCTTCGGCTACACCTTC.